This T cell receptor beta chain came from a study of T cells in Graves' hyperthyroidism and ophthalmopathy. Whole-study results and caveats: Blood samples included most of the expanded thyroid clonotypes exceeding 0.001.

Amplification of TCR beta CDR3 regions used RNA as the template. Researchers ran a first-round RT-PCR on the TCR CDR3 using the HTBI primer set. In TCRdb, the multiplex PCR reads were re-called with MiXCR into one record per CDR3 protein. Of 600,000 or so distinct CDR3 sequences listed, 12% to 15% are singletons. This clonotype was counted many times. Its antigen is unidentified. V was cut by 5 bases and J by 8 bases, with 21 bases left in between. CDR3 size: 15 residues. Germline CDR1 MDHEN, CDR2 SYDVKM. The chain is built from TRBV28 and TRBJ1-2; no clear D. The clonotype originates from a woman aged 18-30 years with Graves' ophthalmopathy. Sequenced input: blood. The CDR3 region has the DNA TGTGCCAGCAGTATCCGCCTCCCGAGGGTTGCGGGCTACACCTTC. Its protein product is CASSIRLPRVAGYTF.